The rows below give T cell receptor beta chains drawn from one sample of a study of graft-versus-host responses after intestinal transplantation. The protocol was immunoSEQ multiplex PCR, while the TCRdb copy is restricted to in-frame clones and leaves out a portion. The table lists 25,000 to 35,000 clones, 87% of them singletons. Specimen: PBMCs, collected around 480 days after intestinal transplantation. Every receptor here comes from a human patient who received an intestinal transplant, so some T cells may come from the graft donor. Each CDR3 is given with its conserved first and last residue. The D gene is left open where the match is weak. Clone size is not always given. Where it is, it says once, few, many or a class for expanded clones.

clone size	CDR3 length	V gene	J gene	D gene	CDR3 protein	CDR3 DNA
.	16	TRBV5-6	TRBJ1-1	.	CASSSPRGAMNTEAFF	TGTGCCAGCAGCTCCCCCCGGGGGGCCATGAACACTGAAGCTTTCTTT
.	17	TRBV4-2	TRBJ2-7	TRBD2	CASSQDNGGSGSYEQYF	TGTGCCAGCAGCCAAGATAATGGTGGTAGCGGGAGCTACGAGCAGTACTTC
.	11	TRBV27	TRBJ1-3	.	CASSDLNTIYF	TGTGCCAGCAGCGACCTAAACACCATATATTTT
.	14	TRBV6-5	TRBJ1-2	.	CASSFPGRNYGYTF	TGTGCCAGCAGTTTCCCGGGGCGAAACTATGGCTACACCTTC
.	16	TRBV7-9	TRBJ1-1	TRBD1	CASSLGDRGFITEAFF	TGTGCCAGCAGCTTAGGGGACAGGGGGTTTATCACTGAAGCTTTCTTT
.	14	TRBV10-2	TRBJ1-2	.	CASSEPGFNYGYTF	TGCGCCAGCAGTGAGCCCGGGTTCAACTATGGCTACACCTTC
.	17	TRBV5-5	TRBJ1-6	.	CASSSSGNRGVNSPLHF	TGTGCCAGCAGCTCGAGCGGTAACCGGGGGGTTAATTCACCCCTCCACTTT
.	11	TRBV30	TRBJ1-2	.	CAWTPGYGYTF	TGTGCCTGGACGCCGGGCTATGGCTACACCTTC
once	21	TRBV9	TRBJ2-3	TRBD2	CASSVDLGLAGGTILTDTQYF	TGTGCCAGCAGCGTAGACCTGGGACTAGCGGGAGGGACAATCCTCACAGATACGCAGTATTTT
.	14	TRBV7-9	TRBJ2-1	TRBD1	CASSHDRVYNEQFF	TGTGCCAGCAGCCACGACAGGGTATACAATGAGCAGTTCTTC
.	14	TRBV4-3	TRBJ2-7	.	CASSQVPVGSEQYF	TGCGCCAGCAGCCAAGTTCCTGTGGGGAGCGAGCAGTACTTC
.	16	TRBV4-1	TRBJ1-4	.	CASSQRTLATNEKLFF	TGCGCCAGCAGCCAGAGAACCTTGGCAACTAATGAAAAACTGTTTTTT
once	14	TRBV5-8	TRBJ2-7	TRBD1	CASSEYRGFYEQYF	TGTGCCAGCAGCGAGTACAGGGGGTTCTACGAGCAGTACTTC
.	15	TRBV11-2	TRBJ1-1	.	CASSLAPSGNTEAFF	TGTGCCAGCAGCTTAGCCCCTTCGGGGAACACTGAAGCTTTCTTT
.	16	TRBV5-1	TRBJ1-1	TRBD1	CASSRQGADLNTEAFF	TGCGCCAGCAGCCGACAGGGGGCGGACTTGAACACTGAAGCTTTCTTT
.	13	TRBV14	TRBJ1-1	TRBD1	CASRPSGGPEAFF	TGTGCCAGCAGACCTTCAGGGGGCCCTGAAGCTTTCTTT
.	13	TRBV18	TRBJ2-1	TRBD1	CASSYRGRNEQFF	TGTGCCAGCTCCTACAGGGGGCGGAATGAGCAGTTCTTC
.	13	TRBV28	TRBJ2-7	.	CAIGGSEAYEQYF	TGTGCCATCGGGGGCTCGGAGGCCTACGAGCAGTACTTC
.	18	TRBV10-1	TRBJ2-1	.	CASSGAAIFKAEDNEQFF	TGCGCCAGCAGTGGGGCCGCAATCTTTAAAGCGGAGGACAATGAGCAGTTCTTC
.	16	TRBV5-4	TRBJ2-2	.	CASSLVSGTSGGELFF	TGTGCCAGCAGCTTGGTTTCAGGGACTTCAGGCGGGGAGCTGTTTTTT
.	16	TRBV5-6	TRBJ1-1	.	CASSPFWVSKNTEAFF	TGTGCCAGCAGCCCTTTTTGGGTCAGTAAGAACACTGAAGCTTTCTTT
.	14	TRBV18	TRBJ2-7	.	CASSPLRDSYEQYF	TGTGCCAGCTCACCACTCCGAGACTCCTACGAGCAGTACTTC
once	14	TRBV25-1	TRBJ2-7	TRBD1	CASSVGQGFDEQYF	TGTGCCAGCAGTGTAGGACAGGGGTTCGACGAGCAGTACTTC
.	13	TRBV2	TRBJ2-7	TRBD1	CASSADRVGEQYF	TGTGCCAGCAGTGCGGACAGGGTGGGTGAGCAGTACTTC
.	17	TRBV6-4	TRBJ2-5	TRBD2	CASSDSIQREGRETQYF	TGTGCCAGCAGTGACTCGATCCAGCGGGAGGGCCGGGAGACCCAGTACTTC
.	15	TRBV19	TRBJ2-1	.	CASSIEQGGYNEQFF	TGTGCCAGTAGTATCGAACAGGGCGGCTACAATGAGCAGTTCTTC
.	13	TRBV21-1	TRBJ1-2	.	CASLTDGNYGYTF	TGTGCCAGCTTAACCGACGGTAACTATGGCTACACCTTC